The 30 T cell receptor beta chains given below trace back to one sample, sequenced in a study of blood T cell repertoires in COVID-19. Method: immunoSEQ multiplex PCR; TCRdb's copy keeps in-frame clones and lacks some. This sample has about 88,000 clones, with around 90% found just once. The source material was peripheral blood. The receptors were gathered from a male donor with acute or convalescent COVID-19.

The chain is built from TRBV10-3 and TRBJ1-5; possible D gene TRBD1, 5 bases. This CDR3 region has 14 residues. Trimming shortened V by 0 bases and J by 6 bases, and 9 bases separated the two germline ends. Germline V gene sequence: CDR1 ENHRY, CDR2 SYGVKD. CDR3: CAISESREGQPQHF. The DNA of the CDR3 is TGTGCCATCAGTGAGTCCAGGGAGGGTCAGCCCCAGCATTTT.

The V call is TRBV11-2, the J call TRBJ2-1; 7 positions agree with TRBD1. Germline assignment: CDR1 SGHAT and CDR2 FQNNGV. With V trimmed by 1 base and J by 7 bases, 1 base remained unmatched. The CDR3 totals 13 residues. This CDR3 reads CASSLGQGNEQFF. CDR3 in DNA: TGTGCCAGCAGCTTAGGACAGGGTAATGAGCAGTTCTTC.

The rearrangement uses TRBV6-4 and TRBJ1-5, with D hard to call. The germline V gene has CDR1 MRHNA and CDR2 SNTAGT. The CDR3 spans 13 residues. V lost 3 bases, J lost 5 bases, and 8 bases lay in between. CDR3 in amino acids: CASSEQRDQPQHF. CDR3 nucleotide sequence: TGTGCCAGCAGTGAACAGAGAGATCAGCCCCAGCATTTT.

This chain links TRBV5-1 with TRBJ2-5, with TRBD2 as a possible D gene (6 bases). The CDR3 runs to 14 residues. In germline, CDR1 is SGHRS, CDR2 YFSETQ. V was pared by 3 bases and J by 1 base, with 10 bases between. The CDR3 reads CASSSGLIQETQYF. As DNA, the CDR3 is TGCGCCAGCAGCTCGGGACTTATCCAAGAGACCCAGTACTTC.

The sample holds one count of this clone. The DNA for the CDR3 is TGTGCCAGTATGATTCAGGGGAAAGGGGCCCAGGCTTTCTTT. Amino acids: CASMIQGKGAQAFF. The V and J genes are TRBV19 and TRBJ1-1; TRBD1 might be the D (6 bases). V lost 7 bases and J lost 11, with 23 bases in between. CDR1 LNHDA and CDR2 SQIVND come from the germline V gene (reference sequence). The length of the CDR3 is 14 residues.

The rearrangement joins TRBV18 to TRBJ2-5, with D possibly matching TRBD1 (6 bases). The V end was cut by 5 bases, the J end by 2 bases, with 6 bases between. Germline lookup yields CDR1 KGHSH and CDR2 LQKENI. The CDR3 loop spans 12 amino acids. For the CDR3, the DNA is TGTGCCAGCTCAGGACAGCAAGAGACCCAGTACTTC. Translating gives CASSGQQETQYF. The complete variable domain, with remaining parts taken from reference TRBV18 and TRBJ2-5, reads NAGVMQNPRHLVRRRGQEARLRCSPMKGHSHVYWYRQLPEEGLKFMVYLQKENIIDESGMPKERFSAEFPKEGPSILRIQQVVRGDSAAYFCASSGQQETQYFGPGTRLLVL.

This chain links TRBV19 with TRBJ2-7; the D gene is possibly TRBD1 (6 bases). The CDR3 totals 13 residues. Germline lookup yields CDR1 LNHDA and CDR2 SQIVND (reference sequence). V shed 8 bases and J shed 2 bases, with 13 bases lying between them. CDR3 sequence reads: CASSRQVTYEQYF. The CDR3 nucleotides read TGTGCCAGTTCGAGACAGGTGACCTACGAGCAGTACTTC. Full variable domain (missing parts from reference TRBV19 and TRBJ2-7): DGGITQSPKYLFRKEGQNVTLSCEQNLNHDAMYWYRQDPGQGLRLIYYSQIVNDFQKGDIAEGYSVSREKKESFPLTVTSAQKNPTAFYLCASSRQVTYEQYFGPGTRLTVT.

The sample holds one count of this clone. The chain recombines TRBV27 with TRBJ1-6; TRBD1 aligns across 8 bases. Germline V gives CDR1 MNHEY, CDR2 SMNVEV (reference sequence). The V segment lost 7 bases and the J segment 14 bases; nucleotides outside the gene matches: 13. The CDR3 runs 14 residues. The CDR3 DNA follows: TGTGCCAGCACTTCCCGACAGGGGATATCGTCCCTCCACTTT. Translation: CASTSRQGISSLHF.

The gene calls are TRBV5-4 and TRBJ2-7; 7 bases align to TRBD2. The CDR3 sequence is 14 residues long. CDR1 and CDR2 (germline): SGHNT, YYREEE (reference sequence). V was clipped by 0 bases and J by 3 bases; unmatched bases: 3. CDR3 in amino acids: CASSLEREGYEQYF. The CDR3 region has the DNA TGTGCCAGCAGCTTGGAGAGGGAGGGCTACGAGCAGTACTTC.

In this sample, this clone turned up a few times. This chain uses TRBV18 with TRBJ1-5; D is perhaps TRBD1 (6 bases). Germline values: CDR1 KGHSH, CDR2 LQKENI. Trimming took off 3 bases at V and 2 bases at J, with 11 bases between the two ends. The CDR3 covers 15 residues. The CDR3 region has the DNA TGTGCCAGCTCACCTGGGGCAGGGGGCAATCAGCCCCAGCATTTT. This codes for CASSPGAGGNQPQHF.

This clone has just a few counts. The CDR3 is CASRPELAGNHEQYF. The CDR3 region has the DNA TGTGCCAGCAGACCCGAACTAGCGGGGAATCACGAGCAGTACTTC. This chain connects TRBV7-2 to TRBJ2-7, with TRBD2 identical over 10 bases. V lost 6 bases, J lost 5 bases, and 10 bases stayed unmatched. CDR3 length equals 15 residues. The germline V gene encodes CDR1 SGHTA and CDR2 FQGNSA.

The DNA of the CDR3 is TGTGCCAGCAGTGACTCTCGTGATGGGACAGGGGGCACTGAAGCTTTCTTT. Residues: CASSDSRDGTGGTEAFF. The gene calls are TRBV6-4 and TRBJ1-1; 11 bases fit TRBD1. The CDR3 covers 17 residues. Germline CDR1 MRHNA, CDR2 SNTAGT. With 0 bases clipped from V and 4 bases from J, the junction kept 7 bases outside the gene matches.

The chain links TRBV3-1 (or the pseudogene TRBV3-2) to TRBJ1-1; D remains ambiguous. CDR1 is LGHDT and CDR2 is YNNKEL in the germline V gene (reference sequence). V shed 2 bases and J shed 1 base, with 5 bases lying between them. This CDR3 is built from 13 residues. CDR3 sequence reads: CASSQTENTEAFF. In DNA, the CDR3 is TGTGCCAGCAGCCAAACAGAGAACACTGAAGCTTTCTTT.

As regards this clone: One end of the junction varies from germline; a read error may be responsible. The CDR3 DNA sequence: TGTGCCAACAGTTCCGGTGAAAAACTGTTTTTT. It encodes CANSSGEKLFF. This chain joins TRBV28 and TRBJ1-4; unclear D gene. The germline V gene encodes CDR1 MDHEN and CDR2 SYDVKM. CDR3 size: 11 residues.

This chain uses TRBV5-1 with TRBJ2-5, with 8 bases that match TRBD1. CDR1 and CDR2 from the germline V gene are SGHRS and YFSETQ. The CDR3 length is 16 residues. V was clipped by 2 bases and J by 4 bases; unmatched bases: 10. In DNA form, the CDR3 reads TGCGCCAGCAGCTTACCTCGACAGGGGTTTTCAGAGACCCAGTACTTC. Amino acid sequence: CASSLPRQGFSETQYF.

The V call is TRBV5-1, the J call TRBJ2-7; maybe TRBD1 (5 bases). The CDR3 sequence is 14 residues long. From germline, CDR1 is SGHRS and CDR2 YFSETQ. Trimming left V 2 bases short and J 1 base short, with 10 bases between. The DNA for the CDR3 is TGCGCCAGCAGCTTTTCAGGGTCATCCTACGAGCAGTACTTC. This translates into CASSFSGSSYEQYF.

The gene calls are TRBV4-2 and TRBJ2-3; 10 bases are shared with TRBD2. There are 16 residues in the CDR3. The V gene end was trimmed by 4 bases and the J gene end by 10 bases; junction bases not matched to a gene: 14. CDR1 is LGHNA, CDR2 YNFKEQ, per germline. In DNA, the CDR3 is TGTGCCAGCAGCCCCGGGTCTAGCGGGGGAGGAAGGGCGCAGTATTTT. The encoded protein is CASSPGSSGGGRAQYF.

The chain carries TRBV15 and TRBJ1-5; D possibly corresponds to TRBD1 (5 bases). The CDR3 runs 15 residues. Germline V gene data show CDR1 as LNHNV and CDR2 as YYDKDF (reference sequence). V lost 6 bases to trimming and J lost 7 bases, with 19 bases between them. This chain's CDR3 is CATSPLGGLGQPQHF. The CDR3 nucleotides read TGTGCCACCAGTCCCTTGGGGGGTCTCGGGCAGCCCCAGCATTTT.

About this clone: One end of the junction fails to match germline, which may point to a read error. This rearrangement joins TRBV18 to TRBJ2-3; D perhaps matches TRBD2 (5 bases). This CDR3 is built from 13 residues. Germline V lookup: CDR1 KGHSH, CDR2 LQKENI. This CDR3 is CASSPQRADTQYF. CDR3 sequence (DNA): TGTGCCAGCTCCCCACAGAGGGCAGATACGCAGTATTTT.

J is TRBJ1-2 and V is TRBV7-9, with D hard to call. CDR3 size: 15 residues. Looked up from germline, CDR1 is SEHNR and CDR2 is FQNEAQ (reference sequence). V was pared by 1 base and J by 1 base, with 10 bases between. The CDR3 reads CASSLGPGVNYGYTF. For the CDR3, the DNA is TGTGCCAGCAGCTTAGGTCCCGGGGTTAACTATGGCTACACCTTC.

This chain connects TRBV25-1 to TRBJ1-3; perhaps TRBD1 as D (5 bases). The CDR3 has 15 amino acids. The V gene lost 5 bases and the J gene lost 0 bases, with 11 bases spanning the gap. Germline CDR1 is MGHDK and CDR2 is SYGVNS. The CDR3 protein is CASSLPGYSGNTIYF. CDR3 sequence (DNA): TGTGCCAGCAGTCTACCAGGGTACTCTGGAAACACCATATATTTT.

The chain carries TRBV11-2 and TRBJ2-3; D possibly corresponds to TRBD2 (5 bases). The CDR3 is 15 amino acids. Per germline, CDR1 SGHAT and CDR2 FQNNGV. V dropped 2 bases and J dropped 6 bases, with 15 bases sitting between them. For the CDR3, the DNA is TGTGCCAGCAGCTTACTTGTGACCTCGGGGGATACGCAGTATTTT. Translated: CASSLLVTSGDTQYF. Based on the CDR3 plus reference TRBV11-2 and TRBJ2-3, the full variable domain is EAGVAQSPRYKIIEKRQSVAFWCNPISGHATLYWYQQILGQGPKLLIQFQNNGVVDDSQLPKDRFSAERLKGVDSTLKIQPAKLEDSAVYLCASSLLVTSGDTQYFGPGTRLTVL.

This clone was observed a few times. This chain uses TRBV6-6 with TRBJ1-5; a possible D gene is TRBD1 (6 bases). Germline CDR1 and CDR2: MNHNY and SVGAGI (reference sequence). The length of the CDR3 is 15 residues. V dropped 1 base and J dropped 4 bases, with 11 bases sitting between them. CDR3 bases: TGTGCCAGCAGTTACTGGAGGCAGGGGAATCAGCCCCAGCATTTT. This translates into CASSYWRQGNQPQHF.

The rearrangement joins TRBV6-1 to TRBJ2-7; D is ambiguous. This CDR3 has 18 residues. Trimming took off 2 bases at V and 0 bases at J, with 20 bases between the two ends. Germline V lookup: CDR1 MNHNS, CDR2 SASEGT. CDR3: CASSEFGFVDASSYEQYF. CDR3 bases: TGTGCCAGCAGTGAATTCGGGTTCGTCGACGCAAGCTCCTACGAGCAGTACTTC.

The gene calls are TRBV7-8 and TRBJ2-5; D may be TRBD2 (5 bases). The CDR3 consists of 12 residues. V dropped 5 bases and J dropped 5 bases, with 9 bases sitting between them. Germline CDR1 SGHVS, CDR2 FQNEAQ. For the CDR3, the DNA is TGTGCCAGCAGCCGCGGCGGGGAGACCCAGTACTTC. It encodes CASSRGGETQYF.

V and J are TRBV7-2 and TRBJ1-4, with 9 bases fitting TRBD1. Germline assignment: CDR1 SGHTA and CDR2 FQGNSA. There are 16 residues in the CDR3. J lost 5 bases, V lost 1 base, and 5 bases had no gene match. This CDR3 reads CASSLVSGTGNEKLFF. The CDR3 DNA sequence: TGTGCCAGCAGCTTAGTATCCGGGACAGGGAATGAAAAACTGTTTTTT.

The rearrangement uses TRBV11-2 and TRBJ2-7, with 7 positions matching TRBD1. J was trimmed by 3 bases and V by 1 base; bases with no gene match: 6. The CDR3 is made up of 15 amino acids. From germline, CDR1 is SGHAT and CDR2 FQNNGV. The DNA of the CDR3 is TGTGCCAGCAGCTTAGGGAGCAGGGGGATCTACGAGCAGTACTTC. Translated, it gives CASSLGSRGIYEQYF.

This clone was observed once. The rearrangement joins TRBV3-1 (or the pseudogene TRBV3-2) to TRBJ2-5; 10 bases fit TRBD2. CDR1 and CDR2 from the germline V gene are LGHDT and YNNKEL (reference sequence). J gave up 4 bases and V 4 bases, and 3 bases lay outside the gene matches. There are 14 residues in the CDR3. CDR3 coding DNA: TGTGCCAGCAGCCTACGGACTAGCGGAGAGACCCAGTACTTC. Translating gives CASSLRTSGETQYF.

The CDR3: CASSPSGDGYTF. CDR3 in DNA: TGTGCCAGCTCACCATCAGGGGACGGCTACACCTTC. The gene calls are TRBV18 and TRBJ1-2; maybe TRBD1 (6 bases). Germline loops: CDR1 KGHSH, CDR2 LQKENI. CDR3 length equals 12 residues. V lost 2 bases to trimming and J lost 8 bases, with 9 bases between them.

This clone was observed once. J is TRBJ1-3 and V is TRBV7-9, with D hard to call. The V gene's germline CDR1 is SEHNR and CDR2 FQNEAQ (reference sequence). The CDR3 length is 14 residues. Trimming removed 5 bases at V and 0 bases at J, with 8 bases between. The CDR3: CASSPTSSGNTIYF. The CDR3 nucleotides read TGTGCCAGCAGCCCTACGTCCTCTGGAAACACCATATATTTT.